This TCR beta chain originates from a study of identical twins. The CDR3 runs 15 residues. Germline CDR1 and CDR2: MNHEY and SVGAGI. TCRdb reanalysed the 5' RACE reads using MiXCR and keeps one entry per CDR3 protein. The data hold around 1.7 million distinct CDR3 sequences, with under 35% observed a single time. The chain links TRBV6-5 to TRBJ2-7; TRBD1 matches at 8 bases. The J call may be mistaken, given a closer DNA end match to TRBJ2-5. The sequencing input was cord blood. This TCR came from a newborn girl in good health. Here the CDR3 reads CASRYHGQGGETQYF. The CDR3 bases are TGTGCCAGCAGGTACCATGGACAGGGAGGAGAGACCCAGTACTTC.